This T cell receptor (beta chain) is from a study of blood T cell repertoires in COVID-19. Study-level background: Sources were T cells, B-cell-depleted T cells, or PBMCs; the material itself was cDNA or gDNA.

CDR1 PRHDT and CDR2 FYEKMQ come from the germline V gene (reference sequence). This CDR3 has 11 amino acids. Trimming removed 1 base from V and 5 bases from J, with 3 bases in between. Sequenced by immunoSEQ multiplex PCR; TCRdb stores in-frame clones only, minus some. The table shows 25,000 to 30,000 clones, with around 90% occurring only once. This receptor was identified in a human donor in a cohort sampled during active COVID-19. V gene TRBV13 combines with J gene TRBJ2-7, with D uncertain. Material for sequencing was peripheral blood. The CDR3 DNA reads TGTGCCAGCAGCTTAGCCGACGAGCAGTACTTC. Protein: CASSLADEQYF.